The sequence of this TCR beta chain was determined in a study of CD8 T cells in Susac syndrome. The sequenced target, TCR beta, came from blood CD8+ and CD4+ T cells. Random hexamers served to reverse transcribe roughly 0.5 to 1 ug RNA. Each CDR3 protein gets one entry after TCRdb re-called the immunoSEQ multiplex PCR reads with MiXCR. The data contain roughly 100,000 distinct CDR3 sequences, approximately 96% of them singletons. CDR1 is GTSNPN and CDR2 is SVGIG in the germline V gene (reference sequence). V dropped 0 bases and J dropped 4 bases, with 12 bases sitting between them. The CDR3 extends over 14 amino acids.

The receptor was derived from a human donor with Susac syndrome. Material: CD8+ T cells from PBMCs. The V call is TRBV30, the J call TRBJ1-2; D is perhaps TRBD1 (5 bases). The CDR3 reads CAWSVQGVTYGYTF. For the CDR3, the DNA is TGTGCCTGGAGTGTACAAGGGGTCACCTATGGCTACACCTTC.